This entry describes one T cell receptor (beta chain). Its antigen is undetermined. At one boundary the junction diverges from the germline segment, which might be a read error. Ophthalmopathy patients all had a Clinical Activity Score of at least 3, a NOSPECS grade of at least 4 and disease under 3 months old. The diagnoses drew upon clinical symptoms, serum thyroxine and TRAb, thyroid ultrasound and orbital computed tomography. This sample holds PBMCs from roughly 10 ml fresh peripheral blood. The germline gives CDR1 KGHSH, CDR2 LQKENI. The CDR3 covers 17 residues. These data belong to a study of T cells in Graves' hyperthyroidism and ophthalmopathy. Amplification of TCR beta CDR3 regions used RNA as the template. HTBI primers drove first-round RT-PCR of the TCR CDR3. TCRdb re-analysed the multiplex PCR reads in MiXCR, keeping a single row per CDR3 protein. The sample holds around 240,000 distinct CDR3 sequences, roughly 15% seen once.

Overall study results and limits: It was a median roughly 6.5 months before onset that the model predicted ophthalmopathy.

This TCR came from a woman aged 18-29 years with Graves' ophthalmopathy. The gene calls are TRBV18 and TRBJ2-5, with a weak D call TRBD2 (7 bases). Sequenced input: blood. The CDR3 sequence: CAGSPPGGPRDQETQYF. The CDR3 DNA sequence: TGTGCCGGCTCACCACCCGGGGGGCCCCGAGACCAAGAGACCCAGTACTTC.